This T cell receptor (beta chain) emerged from a study of blood T cell repertoires in COVID-19. Turning to the study itself: Donors in the United States, Italy and Spain gave samples during acute or convalescent COVID-19. Sources were T cells, B-cell-depleted T cells, or PBMCs; the material itself was cDNA or gDNA.

J lost 4 bases, V lost 5 bases, and 8 bases had no gene match. The CDR3 loop spans 15 amino acids. Germline CDR1 and CDR2: SEHNR and FQNEAQ (reference sequence). Original analysis: Amplification of reference gene primers was used by the study to estimate nucleated cell counts. Sequenced by immunoSEQ multiplex PCR; TCRdb stores in-frame clones only, minus some. The D gene and trimming were derived from the DNA, and the V and J assignments and clone size from that table. The table includes 210,000 or so clones, around 78% detected once. This clone was seen only a few times. The chain has TRBV7-9 and TRBJ1-1, with 9 positions matching TRBD1. The clonotype was recovered from a woman aged 80 or over with active or convalescent COVID-19. Source material: peripheral blood. The CDR3 DNA reads as TGTGCCAGCAGCGGAACAGGGGGCGCGGGCACTGAAGCTTTCTTT. Translating gives CASSGTGGAGTEAFF. The full variable domain, its missing parts supplied by reference TRBV7-9 and TRBJ1-1, is DTGVSQNPRHKITKRGQNVTFRCDPISEHNRLYWYRQTLGQGPEFLTYFQNEAQLEKSRLLSDRFSAERPKGSFSTLEIQRTEQGDSAMYLCASSGTGGAGTEAFFGQGTRLTVV.